This entry is about one TCR beta chain. This sample was taken from a study of memory CD4+ T cells and cytomegalovirus serostatus. V lost 6 bases, J lost 1 base, and 7 bases lay in between. Germline CDR1 KGHSH, CDR2 LQKENI. This CDR3 contains 13 residues. The sort gate was single viable CD3+CD4+CD8-CD45RO+ cells for memory CD4+ T cells. Profiled with immunoSEQ multiplex PCR; TCRdb holds only in-frame clones, not every one. The sample contains tens of thousands of clones, around four fifths of which appear only once. J is TRBJ1-5 and V is TRBV18; D gene uncertain. The TCR originated in an adult in good health and CMV-seronegative. Sequencing was performed on memory CD4+ T cells from blood. The CDR3 sequence: CASSMDSNQPQHF. CDR3 nucleotides: TGTGCCAGCTCGATGGACAGCAATCAGCCCCAGCATTTT.